These T cell receptor beta chains were read from a single sample in a study of radiotherapy plus CTLA-4 blockade in lung cancer. Assay: immunoSEQ multiplex PCR; the TCRdb copy retains only in-frame clones and omits some. The sample has approximately 73,000 clones, around 87% seen once. The sample here was peripheral blood, taken from a patient treated with radiotherapy plus ipilimumab. The receptors derive from a human donor with non-small cell lung cancer that progressed on radiotherapy plus ipilimumab. The conserved cysteine and the conserved F or W are not part of the CDR3 here. Size is stated for part of the rows, as once, few or many counts, or as a class when the clone is expanded.

.,TRBV12-5,ASGPTGIYGYT
large,TRBV29-1,SVGPGDGYT
.,TRBV11-2,ASSLGTVSQETQY
few,TRBV14,ASSQLGRVNEKLF
.,TRBV5-6,ASSRGTGSAEQF
.,TRBV27,ASSLSERQGSTGELF
.,TRBV28,ASSLESFGQGSYEQY
.,TRBV30,AWSVGLNYGYT
.,TRBV11-2,ASSPPPVNNEQF
few,TRBV6-1,ASSESHGGQYNEQF
.,TRBV7-9,ASSSNTEAF
.,TRBV9,ASSVDSFVEGLLAGEVGETQY
.,TRBV19,ASISSGRSYNEQF
.,TRBV5-1,ASSPGTGAGNQPQH
once,TRBV23-1,ASSQKEGTEAF
.,TRBV6-5,ATTAGRTDTQY
once,TRBV11-3,ASSLAAGGSDEQY
.,TRBV29-1,SAAKRSSYGYT
.,TRBV30,AWSLIGSGAYNEQF
.,TRBV19,ASSIVRSGTYTGELF
few,TRBV4-1,ASSPEGKAGGRHGELF
once,TRBV6-6,ASSETGPETQY
.,TRBV5-1,ASSANRGRGTEAF
.,TRBV10-2,ASNGLANNEQF
.,TRBV15,ATSRDLGEQF
.,TRBV4-1,ASSQGAGSYGYT
.,TRBV10-3,AIRAEPYEEQY
.,TRBV7-9,ASSSSGGVTEAF
.,TRBV6-1,ASSEAPTTNTGELF
.,TRBV28,AILQGDTEAF
.,TRBV11-2,ASSLGVLFGEQY
.,TRBV5-8,ASSPSGGRDTQY
.,TRBV2,ASSESTTGTDTQY
.,TRBV4-1,ASSQDSGSYSYEQY
once,TRBV30,AWSKGGDTEAF
.,TRBV6-5,ASLGGAALNYGYT
.,TRBV10-1,ASSESVGVGNEQF
.,TRBV29-1,SAVDRDRTYEQY
.,TRBV11-2,ASSPTSGRVNEQF
.,TRBV9,ASSAPAWGQGIYGYT
.,TRBV21-1,ALTTLGTWGWQASGPQH
.,TRBV10-3,AISPTGTGELF
.,TRBV11-2,ASSLVGGTYNEQF
.,TRBV11-2,ASSKTGSYSEKLF
.,TRBV10-3,AILDRVNTEAF
.,TRBV7-8,ASSLPGVDSGYT
once,TRBV4-1,ASSQGAGSAYNEQF
.,TRBV19,ASTWTGGNTEAF
.,TRBV28,ASSFAGTSGRAEQF
once,TRBV5-1,ASSLGQGAYYGYT
.,TRBV20-1,SPDRDAEAF
few,TRBV28,ASRAVSIQY
.,TRBV6-6,ASSPGVWGYT
.,TRBV30,AWSSGTGKLSGNTIY